The rows below give T cell receptor beta chains drawn from one sample of a study of blood T cell repertoires in COVID-19. Clones were sequenced by immunoSEQ multiplex PCR, and TCRdb holds only the in-frame ones, with some missing. The top ten clones hold 5% to 7% of a sample with roughly 300,000 clones, roughly nine tenths of them seen once. The sample comprised peripheral blood. These receptors were obtained from a young man who had recovered from COVID-19. Both conserved end residues are part of each CDR3. Fields, in order: V gene, J gene, D gene, CDR3 DNA, CDR3 protein. A D gene is named only where the DNA matches it firmly.

v_call: TRBV11-2
j_call: TRBJ1-3
d_call: .
cdr3_nt: TGTGCCAGCAGCCCGAGCAGTAGCGGAAACACCATATATTTT
cdr3_aa: CASSPSSSGNTIYF

v_call: TRBV7-9
j_call: TRBJ2-7
d_call: TRBD1
cdr3_nt: TGTGCCAGCAGCTCCCGGGACAGGCACTACGAGCAGTACTTC
cdr3_aa: CASSSRDRHYEQYF

v_call: TRBV9
j_call: TRBJ2-2
d_call: .
cdr3_nt: TGTGCCAGCAGCGTAGTTGAGGACACCGGGGAGCTGTTTTTT
cdr3_aa: CASSVVEDTGELFF

v_call: TRBV29-1
j_call: TRBJ2-1
d_call: .
cdr3_nt: TGCAGCGTTGACGGGGTAGCCCACAATGAGCAGTTCTTC
cdr3_aa: CSVDGVAHNEQFF

v_call: TRBV7-2
j_call: TRBJ2-3
d_call: TRBD2
cdr3_nt: TGTGCCAGCAGACAATGGACTAGCGGGAGCTCAGATACGCAGTATTTT
cdr3_aa: CASRQWTSGSSDTQYF

v_call: TRBV5-1
j_call: TRBJ2-3
d_call: .
cdr3_nt: TGCGCCAGCAGCTTGAGCGGGCTTAGCACAGATACGCAGTATTTT
cdr3_aa: CASSLSGLSTDTQYF

v_call: TRBV7-9
j_call: TRBJ2-7
d_call: .
cdr3_nt: TGTGCCAGCAGCTTAGCGGGCCACTACGAGCAGTACTTC
cdr3_aa: CASSLAGHYEQYF

v_call: TRBV5-1
j_call: TRBJ1-2
d_call: TRBD1
cdr3_nt: TGCGCCAGCAGCTCGACAGGGGGCAACTATGGCTACACCTTC
cdr3_aa: CASSSTGGNYGYTF

v_call: TRBV9
j_call: TRBJ2-7
d_call: .
cdr3_nt: TGTGCCAGCAGCGTAGCTACAGGATCCTACGAGCAGTACTTC
cdr3_aa: CASSVATGSYEQYF

v_call: TRBV5-4
j_call: TRBJ2-2
d_call: TRBD1
cdr3_nt: TGTGCCAGCAGCTTGGGAAGGGACAGGGACACCGGGGAGCTGTTTTTT
cdr3_aa: CASSLGRDRDTGELFF

v_call: TRBV12-3/TRBV12-4
j_call: TRBJ1-2
d_call: .
cdr3_nt: TGTGCCAGCAGTCCAAGCGGGAAAGATGGCTACACCTTC
cdr3_aa: CASSPSGKDGYTF

v_call: TRBV7-2
j_call: TRBJ1-3
d_call: TRBD1
cdr3_nt: TGTGCCAGCAGTCCGGGACAGTCCAGAAACACCATATATTTT
cdr3_aa: CASSPGQSRNTIYF

v_call: TRBV7-9
j_call: TRBJ1-1
d_call: .
cdr3_nt: TGTGCCAGCAGCTTTCCGGCGGGACACACTGAAGCTTTCTTT
cdr3_aa: CASSFPAGHTEAFF

v_call: TRBV24-1
j_call: TRBJ2-3
d_call: TRBD2
cdr3_nt: TGTGCCACCAGTGACCCTAGCGGGGGGGCACCAGATACGCAGTATTTT
cdr3_aa: CATSDPSGGAPDTQYF

v_call: TRBV27
j_call: TRBJ1-1
d_call: .
cdr3_nt: TGTGCCAGCAGTACAGGCCCCATGTTCAGGGAGGTCGACACTGAAGCTTTCTTT
cdr3_aa: CASSTGPMFREVDTEAFF